Below are 17 T cell receptor beta chains sequenced from a single sample in a study of chemoradiotherapy in HPV16-positive cancers. Using immunoSEQ multiplex PCR, the repertoire was profiled, and TCRdb retains in-frame clones only, with some absent. This sample has approximately 27,000 clones; over 65% occur once, and the top ten carry 5% to 7%. Source: blood, taken from a patient who underwent chemoradiotherapy. These receptors were collected from a human donor with HPV-associated anogenital cancer.

V and J are TRBV7-8 and TRBJ2-3; D might be TRBD2 (6 bases). The germline V and J ends were trimmed by 5 bases and 4 bases, with 19 bases remaining between them. This CDR3 has 16 amino acids. Germline V CDR1 and CDR2: SGHVS, FQNEAQ. CDR3 protein: CASSPSSGRTADTQYF. The DNA for the CDR3 is TGTGCCAGCAGCCCGTCTTCAGGGAGGACCGCAGATACGCAGTATTTT. The variable domain in full, with the rest retrieved from reference TRBV7-8 and TRBJ2-3, is GAGVSQSPRYKVAKRGQDVALRCDPISGHVSLFWYQQALGQGPEFLTYFQNEAQLDKSGLPSDRFFAERPEGSVSTLKIQRTQQEDSAVYLCASSPSSGRTADTQYFGPGTRLTVL.

The V gene is TRBV5-4, the J gene TRBJ2-7; D possibly matches TRBD1 or TRBD2 (5 bases each). Deletions cut 4 bases from V and 3 bases from J, with 11 bases between. From germline, CDR1 is SGHNT and CDR2 YYREEE (reference sequence). The CDR3 totals 13 residues. The chain's CDR3 is CASSRGADYEQYF. CDR3 coding DNA: TGTGCCAGCAGCCGAGGGGCGGACTACGAGCAGTACTTC.

This chain connects TRBV5-6 to TRBJ2-5, with D possibly TRBD1 on 6 matching bases. Germline CDR1 reads SGHDT; CDR2 reads YYEEEE. The CDR3 extends over 15 amino acids. The V gene lost 4 bases and the J gene lost 3 bases, with 16 bases spanning the gap. The CDR3 region has the DNA TGTGCCAGCAGCGCTTGGGCAGGGGTGAAAGAGACCCAGTACTTC. It is translated as CASSAWAGVKETQYF.

The chain carries TRBV21-1 and TRBJ1-6. TRBV21-1 is labeled a pseudogene. The CDR3 length is 17 residues. The DNA of the CDR3 is TGTGCCAGCAGCAAAGGGCAAACCTGGTGGGTAAATTCACCCCTCCACTTT. Amino acid sequence: CASSKGQTWWVNSPLHF.

This clone was seen a single time. This chain connects TRBV5-1 to TRBJ1-2, with 8 positions matching TRBD1. V lost 3 bases, J lost 4 bases, and 5 bases stayed unmatched. Germline V gene sequence: CDR1 SGHRS, CDR2 YFSETQ. The CDR3 spans 14 residues. CDR3 loop: CASSSGQGGYGYTF. In DNA form, the CDR3 reads TGCGCCAGCAGCTCTGGACAGGGCGGCTATGGCTACACCTTC.

This clone was seen a handful of times. The chain joins TRBV6-5 to TRBJ1-1; 10 nucleotides align to TRBD1. The germline CDR1 and CDR2 sequences are MNHEY and SVGAGI. Trimming at V came to 6 bases and at J to 6 bases, leaving 4 bases not matched to a gene. The CDR3 contains 13 residues. CDR3 in amino acids: CASRRTGGAEAFF. For the CDR3, the DNA is TGTGCCAGCAGGAGGACAGGGGGAGCTGAAGCTTTCTTT.

The chain carries TRBV6-1 and TRBJ2-5, with D perhaps given as TRBD1 or TRBD2 (5 bases each). V was pared by 1 base and J by 9 bases, with 12 bases between. In germline, CDR1 is MNHNS, CDR2 SASEGT. The CDR3 runs to 13 residues. The chain's CDR3 is CASSEVRGTAQYF. CDR3 nucleotides: TGTGCCAGCAGTGAAGTGAGGGGAACGGCCCAGTACTTC.

The chain is built from TRBV7-2 and TRBJ2-5; weak D call: TRBD1 (5 bases). The CDR3 sequence is 15 residues long. The germline gives CDR1 SGHTA, CDR2 FQGNSA. Trimming pared 0 bases from V and 0 bases from J, leaving 8 bases between. The CDR3 loop is CASSLADRDQETQYF. In nucleotides, the CDR3 is TGTGCCAGCAGCTTAGCCGACAGAGACCAAGAGACCCAGTACTTC. Using reference TRBV7-2 and TRBJ2-5 for the parts outside the CDR3, the full variable domain is GAGVSQSPSNKVTEKGKDVELRCDPISGHTALYWYRQSLGQGLEFLIYFQGNSAPDKSGLPSDRFSAERTGGSVSTLTIQRTQQEDSAVYLCASSLADRDQETQYFGPGTRLLVL.

This clone was observed a few times. V gene TRBV10-3 combines with J gene TRBJ2-7; possibly TRBD1 for D (5 bases). V lost 10 bases to trimming and J lost 1 base, with 14 bases between them. The CDR3 has 13 residues. Germline V CDR1 and CDR2: ENHRY, SYGVKD. The CDR3 spells CATRQTASYEQYV. CDR3 DNA sequence: TGTGCCACCCGACAGACAGCTTCCTACGAGCAGTACGTC.

V gene TRBV11-2 combines with J gene TRBJ2-5; TRBD2 agrees at 7 bases. V lost 4 bases, J lost 4 bases, and 6 bases stayed unmatched. CDR1 is SGHAT, CDR2 FQNNGV, per germline. CDR3 length equals 14 residues. The CDR3, as DNA: TGTGCCAGCAGCTCGGGACTATCTGGAGAGACCCAGTACTTC. Its protein is CASSSGLSGETQYF. The full variable domain, in which reference TRBV11-2 and TRBJ2-5 provide the parts outside the CDR3, is EAGVAQSPRYKIIEKRQSVAFWCNPISGHATLYWYQQILGQGPKLLIQFQNNGVVDDSQLPKDRFSAERLKGVDSTLKIQPAKLEDSAVYLCASSSGLSGETQYFGPGTRLLVL.

The V call is TRBV9, the J call TRBJ2-5; D is ambiguous. This CDR3 spans 15 amino acids. The germline V gene encodes CDR1 SGDLS and CDR2 YYNGEE. Trimming cost V 4 bases and J 5 bases, with 18 bases left between them. Here the CDR3 reads CASSIRPGIGETQYF. In DNA, the CDR3 is TGTGCCAGCAGCATCAGACCTGGTATCGGGGAGACCCAGTACTTC. The full variable domain, in which reference TRBV9 and TRBJ2-5 provide the parts outside the CDR3, is DSGVTQTPKHLITATGQRVTLRCSPRSGDLSVYWYQQSLDQGLQFLIQYYNGEERAKGNILERFSAQQFPDLHSELNLSSLELGDSALYFCASSIRPGIGETQYFGPGTRLLVL.

The genes are TRBV28 and TRBJ1-2; TRBD1 matches at 10 bases. The V segment lost 5 bases and the J segment 2 bases; nucleotides outside the gene matches: 5. The germline V gene has CDR1 MDHEN and CDR2 SYDVKM. The CDR3 extends over 15 amino acids. Here the CDR3 reads CASSEPGQGNYGYTF. The CDR3 DNA sequence: TGTGCCAGCAGTGAGCCGGGACAGGGGAACTATGGCTACACCTTC.

V usage is TRBV30 and J usage is TRBJ1-1, with a possible D match to TRBD1 (6 bases). CDR1 is GTSNPN and CDR2 is SVGIG in the germline V gene (reference sequence). The CDR3 extends over 13 amino acids. V lost 3 bases and J 7 bases, leaving 15 bases between the germline ends. This chain's CDR3 is CAWSHGGQDEAFF. CDR3 bases: TGTGCCTGGAGCCATGGGGGGCAGGATGAAGCTTTCTTT. Full variable domain (rest looked up from reference TRBV30 and TRBJ1-1): SQTIHQWPATLVQPVGSPLSLECTVEGTSNPNLYWYRQAAGRGLQLLFYSVGIGQISSEVPQNLSASRPQDRQFILSSKKLLLSDSGFYLCAWSHGGQDEAFFGQGTRLTVV.

This chain uses TRBV5-4 with TRBJ2-3; TRBD2 agrees at 9 bases. The CDR3 has 17 residues. V dropped 4 bases and J dropped 5; count of bases not matched to a gene: 14. Looked up from germline, CDR1 is SGHNT and CDR2 is YYREEE (reference sequence). CDR3 sequence reads: CASSRWGGGAPGDTQYF. CDR3 in DNA: TGTGCCAGCAGCCGGTGGGGCGGGGGGGCCCCGGGAGATACGCAGTATTTT.

This chain connects TRBV30 to TRBJ1-2, with no clear D. The germline V gene encodes CDR1 GTSNPN and CDR2 SVGIG (reference sequence). This CDR3 has 14 residues. Trimming took 3 bases from V and 14 from J, leaving 25 bases between them. CDR3 loop: CAWSWSIVSQRMTF. In DNA form, the CDR3 reads TGTGCCTGGAGCTGGTCTATTGTCAGCCAGAGGATGACCTTC.

This sequence joins TRBV18 and TRBJ1-1, with D tentatively TRBD1 (6 bases). This CDR3 is 13 amino acids long. Trimming cost V 5 bases and J 1 base, with 8 bases left between them. Germline V lookup: CDR1 KGHSH, CDR2 LQKENI. CDR3: CASSEGQNTEAFF. The CDR3 DNA is TGTGCCAGCTCAGAGGGACAGAACACTGAAGCTTTCTTT.

This chain links TRBV9 with TRBJ2-1; 10 nucleotides match TRBD1. This CDR3 is built from 16 residues. Germline lookup yields CDR1 SGDLS and CDR2 YYNGEE. V lost 2 bases, J lost 4 bases, and 6 bases stayed unmatched. CDR3: CASSVEPGQGYNEQFF. The CDR3 DNA reads TGTGCCAGCAGCGTGGAACCGGGACAGGGGTACAATGAGCAGTTCTTC.